The rows below give T cell receptor beta chains drawn from one sample of a study of blood T cell repertoires in COVID-19. The repertoire was sequenced with immunoSEQ multiplex PCR; TCRdb's copy has only in-frame clones and lacks some. The table shows 120,000 to 150,000 clones, with approximately 80% occurring only once. The specimen was peripheral blood. These receptors originate from a man in his 60s with active or convalescent COVID-19. The CDR3 runs from the conserved cysteine through the conserved F or W. Fields, in order: clone size, D gene, V gene, J gene, CDR3 length, CDR3 DNA, CDR3 protein. D genes are given only for firm matches. Size tells how often a clone was seen (once, few, many) or the class of an expanded clone, and some rows leave it out.

clone size: -
D gene: TRBD1
V gene: TRBV27
J gene: TRBJ2-2
CDR3 length: 17
CDR3 DNA: TGTGCCAGCAGTAGGGGCACAGGGGGCCCGAACACCGGGGAGCTGTTTTTT
CDR3 protein: CASSRGTGGPNTGELFF

clone size: -
D gene: -
V gene: TRBV28
J gene: TRBJ1-2
CDR3 length: 13
CDR3 DNA: TGTGCCAGCAGTTTAACCCGAGGGTGGAGCCCCACCTTC
CDR3 protein: CASSLTRGWSPTF

clone size: -
D gene: TRBD1
V gene: TRBV19
J gene: TRBJ1-1
CDR3 length: 14
CDR3 DNA: TGTGCCAGTAAACAGGGGGCCTTAAACACTGAAGCTTTCTTT
CDR3 protein: CASKQGALNTEAFF

clone size: few
D gene: -
V gene: TRBV6-2/TRBV6-3
J gene: TRBJ2-7
CDR3 length: 14
CDR3 DNA: TGTGCCAGCAGTTACAGCCAAAGCTCCTACGAGCAGTACTTC
CDR3 protein: CASSYSQSSYEQYF

clone size: -
D gene: -
V gene: TRBV7-2
J gene: TRBJ2-3
CDR3 length: 15
CDR3 DNA: TGTGCCAGCAGCTTATTAGGGAGGCCCCCAGATACGCAGTATTTT
CDR3 protein: CASSLLGRPPDTQYF

clone size: -
D gene: -
V gene: TRBV19
J gene: TRBJ2-2
CDR3 length: 14
CDR3 DNA: TGTGCCAGTATGCCAGGTACATTGGCCGGGGAGCTGTTTTTT
CDR3 protein: CASMPGTLAGELFF

clone size: few
D gene: -
V gene: TRBV19
J gene: TRBJ1-1
CDR3 length: 13
CDR3 DNA: TGTGCCAGTAGTATAGGCGCGAACACTGAAGCTTTCTTT
CDR3 protein: CASSIGANTEAFF

clone size: -
D gene: TRBD2
V gene: TRBV2
J gene: TRBJ2-3
CDR3 length: 15
CDR3 DNA: TGTGCCAGCACTGCGCGGGAGGGCCGAACAGATACGCAGTATTTT
CDR3 protein: CASTAREGRTDTQYF

clone size: -
D gene: TRBD1
V gene: TRBV2
J gene: TRBJ1-1
CDR3 length: 15
CDR3 DNA: TGTGCCAGCAGGCCCCGACAGGGGACGGTCACTGAAGCTTTCTTT
CDR3 protein: CASRPRQGTVTEAFF

clone size: -
D gene: -
V gene: TRBV28
J gene: TRBJ1-5
CDR3 length: 13
CDR3 DNA: TGTGCCAGCAGTTCGTGGGCCAATCAGCCCCAGCATTTT
CDR3 protein: CASSSWANQPQHF

clone size: -
D gene: -
V gene: TRBV11-2
J gene: TRBJ1-2
CDR3 length: 16
CDR3 DNA: TGTGCCAGCAGCTTCACCGGAGGGGCCCACCTCTATGGCTACACCTTC
CDR3 protein: CASSFTGGAHLYGYTF

clone size: -
D gene: TRBD2
V gene: TRBV7-6
J gene: TRBJ2-3
CDR3 length: 15
CDR3 DNA: TGTGCCAGCAGCTTTTCTAGCGGGTATACAGATACGCAGTATTTT
CDR3 protein: CASSFSSGYTDTQYF

clone size: -
D gene: TRBD2
V gene: TRBV18
J gene: TRBJ2-5
CDR3 length: 15
CDR3 DNA: TGTGCCAGCTCACCGGAGCTAGCGGCTCAAGAGACCCAGTACTTC
CDR3 protein: CASSPELAAQETQYF

clone size: -
D gene: -
V gene: TRBV27
J gene: TRBJ2-7
CDR3 length: 14
CDR3 DNA: TGTGCCAGCAGTTTACTAGGGGGCTCCTACGAGCAGTACTTC
CDR3 protein: CASSLLGGSYEQYF

clone size: -
D gene: -
V gene: TRBV5-4
J gene: TRBJ2-1
CDR3 length: 15
CDR3 DNA: TGTGCCAGCAGCTTACCAGGGATTAAGGTCAATGAGCAGTTCTTC
CDR3 protein: CASSLPGIKVNEQFF

clone size: -
D gene: -
V gene: TRBV5-5
J gene: TRBJ2-2
CDR3 length: 15
CDR3 DNA: TGTGCCAGCAGCAGGGGGACAACTAACACCGGGGAGCTGTTTTTT
CDR3 protein: CASSRGTTNTGELFF

clone size: -
D gene: -
V gene: TRBV27
J gene: TRBJ1-6
CDR3 length: 15
CDR3 DNA: TGTGCCAGCAGGGCTAGAGGGTGGGGTAATTCACCCCTCCACTTT
CDR3 protein: CASRARGWGNSPLHF

clone size: -
D gene: -
V gene: TRBV7-2
J gene: TRBJ2-2
CDR3 length: 14
CDR3 DNA: TGTGCCAGCAGCCCCCCGGGAGCGACCGGGGAGCTGTTTTTT
CDR3 protein: CASSPPGATGELFF

clone size: few
D gene: -
V gene: TRBV5-6
J gene: TRBJ2-2
CDR3 length: 15
CDR3 DNA: TGTGCCAGCAGCTACGGGACAACGAACACCGGGGAGCTGTTTTTT
CDR3 protein: CASSYGTTNTGELFF

clone size: -
D gene: TRBD1
V gene: TRBV4-3
J gene: TRBJ2-7
CDR3 length: 15
CDR3 DNA: TGCGCCAGCAGCCAAGATCTCGACAGGGAATACGAGCAGTACTTC
CDR3 protein: CASSQDLDREYEQYF

clone size: -
D gene: -
V gene: TRBV6-5
J gene: TRBJ1-5
CDR3 length: 15
CDR3 DNA: TGTGCCAGCAGTCCCCTGGGGAGTTTCAATCAGCCCCAGCATTTT
CDR3 protein: CASSPLGSFNQPQHF

clone size: few
D gene: -
V gene: TRBV7-2
J gene: TRBJ2-7
CDR3 length: 15
CDR3 DNA: TGTGCCAGCAGCTTTCTAGATACCTTTGCCTACGAGCAGTACTTC
CDR3 protein: CASSFLDTFAYEQYF

clone size: -
D gene: TRBD2
V gene: TRBV28
J gene: TRBJ2-7
CDR3 length: 17
CDR3 DNA: TGTGCCAGCAGTTTTCTAGCGGGAGGACTGAGCTCCTACGAGCAGTACTTC
CDR3 protein: CASSFLAGGLSSYEQYF

clone size: -
D gene: -
V gene: TRBV11-2
J gene: TRBJ2-1
CDR3 length: 13
CDR3 DNA: TGTGCCAGCAGCTTAGGCCCGGGCAATGAGCAGTTCTTC
CDR3 protein: CASSLGPGNEQFF

clone size: -
D gene: -
V gene: TRBV28
J gene: TRBJ1-1
CDR3 length: 11
CDR3 DNA: TGTGCCAGCCTCCGGGACACTGAAGCTTTCTTT
CDR3 protein: CASLRDTEAFF

clone size: -
D gene: TRBD1
V gene: TRBV5-1
J gene: TRBJ1-6
CDR3 length: 16
CDR3 DNA: TGCGCCAGCAGCCGGGAGGGGGCCAGTCATAATTCACCCCTCCACTTT
CDR3 protein: CASSREGASHNSPLHF

clone size: few
D gene: TRBD1
V gene: TRBV19
J gene: TRBJ1-4
CDR3 length: 14
CDR3 DNA: TGTGCCAGTAGTGCTCGGGACAGTAATGAAAAACTGTTTTTT
CDR3 protein: CASSARDSNEKLFF

clone size: few
D gene: TRBD1
V gene: TRBV23-1
J gene: TRBJ1-5
CDR3 length: 16
CDR3 DNA: TGCGCCAGCAGTCAACCAGGACAGGGGAGTAGTCAGCCCCAGCATTTT
CDR3 protein: CASSQPGQGSSQPQHF

clone size: -
D gene: TRBD1
V gene: TRBV6-4
J gene: TRBJ1-5
CDR3 length: 13
CDR3 DNA: TGTGCCAGACGGCAGGGGGTATGTCAGCCCCAGCATTTT
CDR3 protein: CARRQGVCQPQHF

clone size: -
D gene: -
V gene: TRBV3-1/TRBV3-2
J gene: TRBJ2-1
CDR3 length: 12
CDR3 DNA: TGTGCCAGCAGCCAAAGGGGGAATGAGCAGTTCTTC
CDR3 protein: CASSQRGNEQFF

clone size: -
D gene: -
V gene: TRBV3-1/TRBV3-2
J gene: TRBJ1-1
CDR3 length: 17
CDR3 DNA: TGTGCCAGCAGCCCCCTAGATTTGTACAGGCCCAACACTGAAGCTTTCTTT
CDR3 protein: CASSPLDLYRPNTEAFF

clone size: -
D gene: -
V gene: TRBV3-1/TRBV3-2
J gene: TRBJ1-5
CDR3 length: 14
CDR3 DNA: TGTGCCAGCAGCCAAGGGCGGGGCAATCAGCCCCAGCATTTT
CDR3 protein: CASSQGRGNQPQHF

clone size: -
D gene: -
V gene: TRBV7-2
J gene: TRBJ2-7
CDR3 length: 15
CDR3 DNA: TGTGCCAGCAGCTCCCCCCTAGAGGGAGGCGACGAGCAGTACTTC
CDR3 protein: CASSSPLEGGDEQYF

clone size: -
D gene: -
V gene: TRBV28
J gene: TRBJ2-3
CDR3 length: 15
CDR3 DNA: TGTGCCAGCAGATGGAGGGGCAGGGTCTTAGATACGCAGTATTTT
CDR3 protein: CASRWRGRVLDTQYF

clone size: many
D gene: -
V gene: TRBV29-1
J gene: TRBJ2-7
CDR3 length: 13
CDR3 DNA: TGCAGCGTTGAAGGCAGGGCCCGCTACGAGCAGTACTTC
CDR3 protein: CSVEGRARYEQYF

clone size: -
D gene: -
V gene: TRBV27
J gene: TRBJ2-1
CDR3 length: 16
CDR3 DNA: TGTGCCAGCAGTTTTATAGGCCAGGGACTCTACAATGAGCAGTTCTTC
CDR3 protein: CASSFIGQGLYNEQFF

clone size: -
D gene: TRBD2
V gene: TRBV11-2
J gene: TRBJ2-1
CDR3 length: 18
CDR3 DNA: TGTGCCAGCAGCTTAGGGAAGGGGGGACTAGCTTTCTACAATGAGCAGTTCTTC
CDR3 protein: CASSLGKGGLAFYNEQFF

clone size: -
D gene: -
V gene: TRBV7-9
J gene: TRBJ1-1
CDR3 length: 17
CDR3 DNA: TGTGCCAGCAGCTTATCGGAGGGCAGGGCTTGGCCCACTGAAGCTTTCTTT
CDR3 protein: CASSLSEGRAWPTEAFF

clone size: -
D gene: -
V gene: TRBV12-5
J gene: TRBJ1-1
CDR3 length: 13
CDR3 DNA: TGTGCTAGTGGTTTGGGCACTTACACTGAAGCTTTCTTT
CDR3 protein: CASGLGTYTEAFF

clone size: -
D gene: -
V gene: TRBV7-2
J gene: TRBJ1-2
CDR3 length: 15
CDR3 DNA: TGTGCCAGCAGCTTAGTCGGCGGGGAAGGCGGGGGCTACACCTTC
CDR3 protein: CASSLVGGEGGGYTF

clone size: -
D gene: -
V gene: TRBV29-1
J gene: TRBJ2-5
CDR3 length: 13
CDR3 DNA: TGCAGCGTTATCCGGGGTCCTCAAGAGACCCAGTACTTC
CDR3 protein: CSVIRGPQETQYF

clone size: once
D gene: TRBD1
V gene: TRBV7-9
J gene: TRBJ1-2
CDR3 length: 16
CDR3 DNA: TGTGCCAGCAGCCTCCAGGGGGCGCGATTAAACTATGGCTACACCTTC
CDR3 protein: CASSLQGARLNYGYTF

clone size: -
D gene: TRBD1
V gene: TRBV11-2
J gene: TRBJ2-7
CDR3 length: 15
CDR3 DNA: TGTGCCAGCAGCTTAAGGGGGCCAAGCTCCTACGAGCAGTACTTC
CDR3 protein: CASSLRGPSSYEQYF

clone size: -
D gene: -
V gene: TRBV28
J gene: TRBJ1-6
CDR3 length: 15
CDR3 DNA: TGTGCCAGCAGTCCCAATGGGGGGTTGAATTCACCCCTCCACTTT
CDR3 protein: CASSPNGGLNSPLHF

clone size: -
D gene: -
V gene: TRBV7-8
J gene: TRBJ1-1
CDR3 length: 16
CDR3 DNA: TGTGCCAGCAGCTTAAATTGGGGGCCGGTGAACACTGAAGCTTTCTTT
CDR3 protein: CASSLNWGPVNTEAFF

clone size: few
D gene: TRBD1
V gene: TRBV18
J gene: TRBJ2-1
CDR3 length: 12
CDR3 DNA: TGTGCCAGCTCACCCGGACAGGCTGAGCAGTTCTTC
CDR3 protein: CASSPGQAEQFF

clone size: -
D gene: TRBD1
V gene: TRBV3-1/TRBV3-2
J gene: TRBJ2-5
CDR3 length: 17
CDR3 DNA: TGTGCCAGCAGCCGCGGACTAGACAGGGGGAGTAGGGAGACCCAGTACTTC
CDR3 protein: CASSRGLDRGSRETQYF

clone size: -
D gene: TRBD2
V gene: TRBV4-2
J gene: TRBJ2-5
CDR3 length: 14
CDR3 DNA: TGTGCCAGCAGCCAACAGAGGGGAGGGGAGACCCAGTACTTC
CDR3 protein: CASSQQRGGETQYF

clone size: -
D gene: TRBD2
V gene: TRBV7-2
J gene: TRBJ2-3
CDR3 length: 14
CDR3 DNA: TGTGCCAGCAGCTTCCGAGCGGGAGCAGATACGCAGTATTTT
CDR3 protein: CASSFRAGADTQYF

clone size: -
D gene: -
V gene: TRBV6-5
J gene: TRBJ1-1
CDR3 length: 12
CDR3 DNA: TGTGCCACCAAAGGGGGGAACACTGAAGCTTTCTTT
CDR3 protein: CATKGGNTEAFF

clone size: few
D gene: TRBD1
V gene: TRBV6-1
J gene: TRBJ2-7
CDR3 length: 15
CDR3 DNA: TGTGCCAGCAGTGAAAAAGGGACAGGGATCCTCAAGCAGTACTTC
CDR3 protein: CASSEKGTGILKQYF

clone size: -
D gene: -
V gene: TRBV6-1
J gene: TRBJ1-5
CDR3 length: 13
CDR3 DNA: TGTGCCAGCAGTGAGGCAGGTTCCCAGCCCCAGCATTTT
CDR3 protein: CASSEAGSQPQHF

clone size: -
D gene: TRBD2
V gene: TRBV30
J gene: TRBJ2-1
CDR3 length: 17
CDR3 DNA: TGTGCCTGGAGTCGGACTAGCGCCAGAGGATCCTACAATGAGCAGTTCTTC
CDR3 protein: CAWSRTSARGSYNEQFF

clone size: -
D gene: -
V gene: TRBV7-2
J gene: TRBJ1-5
CDR3 length: 15
CDR3 DNA: TGTGCCAGCAGCTTATCCTCCACGGGCAATCAGCCCCAGCATTTT
CDR3 protein: CASSLSSTGNQPQHF